The clone carrying this T cell receptor (beta chain) was observed a few times. This entry belongs to a study of CD8+ T cells in alopecia areata. The CDR3 spans 15 residues. With 0 bases removed from V and 7 bases from J, the gap between germline ends came to 13 bases. Looked up from germline, CDR1 is LNHNV and CDR2 is YYDKDF (reference sequence). Treatment described: oral pan-JAK inhibitor, 5-10 mg twice daily. Sequencing relied on a cDNA template that was reverse transcribed from extracted RNA. Some clones are missing from TCRdb's copy, which holds only in-frame ones; the method was immunoSEQ multiplex PCR. The data contain about 74,000 clones, roughly 28% of them singletons.

This chain uses TRBV15 with TRBJ2-1; weak D call: TRBD1 (6 bases). This specimen consisted of CD8+ T cells sorted from blood, obtained at week 4, from a patient treated with tofacitinib. The clonotype comes from a human donor with alopecia areata. As DNA, the CDR3 is TGTGCCACCAGCAGAGAGGCAGGGGTGGTTAATGAGCAGTTCTTC. Translation gives CATSREAGVVNEQFF.